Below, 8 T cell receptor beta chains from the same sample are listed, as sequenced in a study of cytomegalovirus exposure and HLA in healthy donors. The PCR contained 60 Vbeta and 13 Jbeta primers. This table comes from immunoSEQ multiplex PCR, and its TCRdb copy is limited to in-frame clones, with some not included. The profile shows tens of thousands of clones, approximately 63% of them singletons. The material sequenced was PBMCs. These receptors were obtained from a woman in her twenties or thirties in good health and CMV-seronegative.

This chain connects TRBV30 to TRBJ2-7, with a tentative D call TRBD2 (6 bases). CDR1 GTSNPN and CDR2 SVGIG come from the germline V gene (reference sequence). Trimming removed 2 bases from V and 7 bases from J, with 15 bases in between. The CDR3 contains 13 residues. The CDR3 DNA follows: TGTGCCTGGAGTTATGGAGGGTTGGGGGAGCAGTACTTC. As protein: CAWSYGGLGEQYF.

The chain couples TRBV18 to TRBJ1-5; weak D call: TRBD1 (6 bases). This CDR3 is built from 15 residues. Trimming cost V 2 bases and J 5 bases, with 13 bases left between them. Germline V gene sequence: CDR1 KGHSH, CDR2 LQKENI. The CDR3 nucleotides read TGTGCCAGCTCACCAGGAACAGGGAGTGATCAGCCCCAGCATTTT. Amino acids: CASSPGTGSDQPQHF.

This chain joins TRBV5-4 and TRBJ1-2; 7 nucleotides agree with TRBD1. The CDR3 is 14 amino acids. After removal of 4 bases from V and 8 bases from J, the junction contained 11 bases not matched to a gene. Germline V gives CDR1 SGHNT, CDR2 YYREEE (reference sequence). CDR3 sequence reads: CASSQTTGLFGYTF. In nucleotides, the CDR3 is TGTGCCAGCAGCCAAACGACAGGGTTATTCGGCTACACCTTC.

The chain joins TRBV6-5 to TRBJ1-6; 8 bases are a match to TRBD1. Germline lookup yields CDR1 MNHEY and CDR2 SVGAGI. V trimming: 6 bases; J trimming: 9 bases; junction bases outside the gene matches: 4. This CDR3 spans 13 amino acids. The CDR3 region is CASRPRGPSPLHF. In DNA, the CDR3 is TGTGCCAGCAGACCCAGGGGGCCTTCACCCCTCCACTTT.

The CDR3 reads CATSIGQSNEKLFF. As DNA, the CDR3 is TGTGCCACCAGCATAGGACAGTCTAATGAAAAACTGTTTTTT. The rearrangement links TRBV15 to TRBJ1-4; D is perhaps TRBD1 (6 bases). Deletions cut 4 bases from V and 3 bases from J, with 9 bases between. The CDR3 has 14 residues. Germline loops: CDR1 LNHNV, CDR2 YYDKDF (reference sequence).

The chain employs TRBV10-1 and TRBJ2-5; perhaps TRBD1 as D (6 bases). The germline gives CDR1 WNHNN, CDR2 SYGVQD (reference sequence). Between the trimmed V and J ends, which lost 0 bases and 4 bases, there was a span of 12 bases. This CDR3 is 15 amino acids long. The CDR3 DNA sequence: TGCGCCAGCAGTGAGTCGGGGGACATAAGAGAGACCCAGTACTTC. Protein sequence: CASSESGDIRETQYF.

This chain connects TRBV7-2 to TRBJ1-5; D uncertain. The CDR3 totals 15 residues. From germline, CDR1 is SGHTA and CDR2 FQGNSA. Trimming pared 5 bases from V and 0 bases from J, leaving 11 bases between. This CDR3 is CASSPRGYSNQPQHF. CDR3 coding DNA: TGTGCCAGCAGCCCTCGCGGGTATAGCAATCAGCCCCAGCATTTT. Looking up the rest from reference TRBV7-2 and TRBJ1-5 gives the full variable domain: GAGVSQSPSNKVTEKGKDVELRCDPISGHTALYWYRQSLGQGLEFLIYFQGNSAPDKSGLPSDRFSAERTGGSVSTLTIQRTQQEDSAVYLCASSPRGYSNQPQHFGDGTRLSIL.

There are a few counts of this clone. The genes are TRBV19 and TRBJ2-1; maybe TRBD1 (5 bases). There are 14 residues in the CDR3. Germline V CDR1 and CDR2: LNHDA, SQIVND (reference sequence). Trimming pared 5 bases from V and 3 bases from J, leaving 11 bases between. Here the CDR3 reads CASSPRQYYNEQFF. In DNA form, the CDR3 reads TGTGCCAGTAGTCCAAGACAGTACTACAATGAGCAGTTCTTC. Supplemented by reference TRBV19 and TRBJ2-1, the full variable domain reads DGGITQSPKYLFRKEGQNVTLSCEQNLNHDAMYWYRQDPGQGLRLIYYSQIVNDFQKGDIAEGYSVSREKKESFPLTVTSAQKNPTAFYLCASSPRQYYNEQFFGPGTRLTVL.